These 21 T cell receptor beta chains originate from one sample sequenced in a study of T cell repertoires in cytomegalovirus infection (dated by TCRdb to between 2018 and 2021). This sample was sequenced with an Illumina HiSeq 1500. TCRdb reprocessed the public reads (quality trimming at Q25 with fastp, clone calling with MiXCR) and kept in-frame beta chains. CDR3 protein sequences are deduplicated, and each keeps its most common genes and DNA. The sample table lists some 270,000 distinct CDR3 sequences, 15% to 20% of them with a count of one. The ten largest make up less than 50% of the sample. Sequenced: CD8+ T cells from PBMCs. The receptors originated from a human donor in good health (CMV status not recorded). Some clones in this sample may be carry-over from other donors' samples.

This clonotype has more than one count but fewer than ten. This chain links TRBV6-5 with TRBJ2-2; D gene ambiguous. The germline V gene has CDR1 MNHEY and CDR2 SVGAGI. The CDR3 consists of 14 residues. V was cut by 6 bases and J by 5 bases, with 13 bases left in between. The CDR3 DNA is TGTGCCAGCAGCCCCCCCATAATTACCGGGGAGCTGTTTTTT. Residues: CASSPPIITGELFF.

This clonotype was recorded a few times. The V gene is TRBV19, the J gene TRBJ2-5, with 9 bases fitting TRBD2. The germline V gene has CDR1 LNHDA and CDR2 SQIVND (reference sequence). The V gene end was trimmed by 3 bases and the J gene end by 3 bases; junction bases not matched to a gene: 8. This CDR3 is built from 16 residues. DNA of the CDR3: TGTGCCAGTAGTATTGGGGAGCGGGGGGCCGAAGAGACCCAGTACTTC. Its translation: CASSIGERGAEETQYF.

This clonotype showed up many times. Written as DNA, the CDR3 is TGTGCCAGCAGCCAAGGGACTAGCGGAATAATCACCGGGGAGCTGTTTTTT. It translates to CASSQGTSGIITGELFF. The chain combines TRBV4-2 with TRBJ2-2, with TRBD2 matching over 10 bases. Losses at the gene ends were 1 base for V and 4 bases for J; bases not matched to a gene: 6. There are 17 residues in the CDR3. CDR1 and CDR2 from the germline V gene are LGHNA and YNFKEQ.

This chain links TRBV7-8 with TRBJ1-2; 7 nucleotides match TRBD1. This CDR3 contains 13 residues. V lost 6 bases to trimming and J lost 7 bases; unmatched junction nucleotides: 8. Germline V gene data show CDR1 as SGHVS and CDR2 as FQNEAQ. The CDR3 is CASSTMGQRGYTF. The CDR3 nucleotides read TGTGCCAGCAGTACAATGGGACAGCGTGGCTACACCTTC.

This clonotype was detected only a few times. J is TRBJ2-1 and V is TRBV29-1, with 7 bases matching TRBD1. The germline CDR1 and CDR2 sequences are SQVTM and ANQGSEA. V shed 6 bases and J 6 bases; nucleotides not matched to a gene: 11. The CDR3 is 14 amino acids. CDR3 nucleotides: TGCAGCGTGGAACCGGGACAGTACCTCAATGAGCAGTTCTTC. It translates to CSVEPGQYLNEQFF.

This clonotype was seen only a few times. This chain joins TRBV19 and TRBJ1-5; D is possibly TRBD1 (5 bases). The length of the CDR3 is 15 residues. Trimming took off 7 bases at V and 0 bases at J, with 13 bases between the two ends. Per the germline V gene, CDR1 is LNHDA and CDR2 is SQIVND (reference sequence). Here the CDR3 reads CASTIGHNSNQPQHF. The CDR3 DNA is TGTGCCAGTACAATAGGACATAATAGCAATCAGCCCCAGCATTTT.

There are many counts of this clonotype. This chain uses TRBV4-1 with TRBJ2-7; TRBD1 might be the D (7 bases). The CDR3 is made up of 17 amino acids. Trimming stripped 0 bases from V and 3 bases from J, with 18 bases between. CDR1 is MGHRA and CDR2 is YSYEKL in the germline V gene. In DNA, the CDR3 is TGCGCCAGCAGCCAAGACCGCGGGACAGCAGGCATCTACGAGCAGTACTTC. Its protein product is CASSQDRGTAGIYEQYF.

This clonotype came up many times. The chain carries TRBV7-6 and TRBJ2-2; 8 bases line up with TRBD1. Germline loops: CDR1 SGHVS, CDR2 FNYEAQ. There are 23 residues in the CDR3. V shed 5 bases and J 3 bases; nucleotides not matched to a gene: 29. CDR3 sequence: CASSAVVTRAARGRGLDTGELFF. The CDR3 DNA sequence: TGTGCCAGCAGCGCCGTAGTGACGCGGGCAGCCCGGGGCAGGGGGCTGGACACCGGGGAGCTGTTTTTT.

This clonotype showed up many times. The chain uses TRBV7-2 and TRBJ1-1, with D perhaps TRBD1 (5 bases). Germline V CDR1 and CDR2: SGHTA, FQGNSA. V was cut by 2 bases and J by 0 bases, with 13 bases left in between. The CDR3 covers 16 residues. The CDR3 is CASSLSSEGMNTEAFF. The CDR3 DNA reads as TGTGCCAGCAGCTTATCTTCGGAGGGGATGAACACTGAAGCTTTCTTT.

V usage is TRBV12-3 or TRBV12-4 and J usage is TRBJ2-5, with D tentatively TRBD2 (5 bases). Trimming removed 8 bases at V and 5 bases at J, with 21 bases between. The CDR3 is 15 amino acids. Here the CDR3 reads CASARPGSRGETQYF. The CDR3 DNA is TGTGCCAGCGCCCGGCCGGGATCTAGAGGCGAGACCCAGTACTTC.

The rearrangement uses TRBV14 and TRBJ2-1; D remains ambiguous. This CDR3 has 14 amino acids. The V gene lost 2 bases and the J gene lost 2 bases, with 7 bases spanning the gap. Germline V gives CDR1 SGHDN, CDR2 FVKESK. The CDR3 coding sequence is TGTGCCAGCAGCCAATATATCACCTACAATGAGCAGTTCTTC. The encoded protein is CASSQYITYNEQFF. Variable domain in full (rest from reference TRBV14 and TRBJ2-1): EAGVTQFPSHSVIEKGQTVTLRCDPISGHDNLYWYRRVMGKEIKFLLHFVKESKQDESGMPNNRFLAERTGGTYSTLKVQPAELEDSGVYFCASSQYITYNEQFFGPGTRLTVL.

A few counts support this clonotype. This rearrangement joins TRBV2 to TRBJ1-1, with D maybe TRBD1 (6 bases). This CDR3 has 14 residues. Germline V gives CDR1 SNHLY, CDR2 FYNNEI. Trimming stripped 7 bases from V and 4 bases from J, with 16 bases between. The chain's CDR3 is CASTKRQEGTEAFF. The CDR3 region has the DNA TGTGCCAGCACTAAAAGACAGGAGGGCACTGAAGCTTTCTTT.

This chain joins TRBV29-1 and TRBJ2-1; D not resolved. Germline V gene sequence: CDR1 SQVTM, CDR2 ANQGSEA. The CDR3 totals 16 residues. The germline V and J ends were trimmed by 4 bases and 4 bases, with 20 bases remaining between them. The CDR3 region has the DNA TGCAGCGTTGGAGGCGGCCTCACAACACGGTACAATGAGCAGTTCTTC. Its protein is CSVGGGLTTRYNEQFF.

By share of the sample, this clonotype is medium-sized. The chain carries TRBV6-1 and TRBJ2-2, with 11 bases fitting TRBD1. Germline V CDR1 and CDR2: MNHNS, SASEGT. There are 14 residues in the CDR3. Trimming took 6 bases from V and 3 from J; bases not matched to a gene: 0. The CDR3 sequence: CASRGQGDTGELFF. The DNA for the CDR3 is TGTGCCAGCAGGGGACAGGGGGACACCGGGGAGCTGTTTTTT.

To note about this clonotype: A much more abundant neighbour one base away suggests this may be a read error. This chain joins TRBV6-5 and TRBJ1-2, with D hard to call. The CDR3 extends over 15 amino acids. V lost 2 bases and J 3 bases, leaving 13 bases between the germline ends. Germline CDR1 MNHEY, CDR2 SVGAGI. The CDR3 DNA reads TGTGCCAGCAGTTACAACCCCTCCAGCTACTATGGCTACACCTTC. This codes for CASSYNPSSYYGYTF.

This chain joins TRBV2 and TRBJ2-7; tentative D call: TRBD1 (5 bases). The CDR3 runs to 14 residues. Germline-derived CDR1 and CDR2 are SNHLY and FYNNEI. Trimming took 2 bases from V and 3 from J, leaving 11 bases between them. The CDR3 here is CASSELGQGYEQYF. CDR3 bases: TGTGCCAGCAGTGAATTGGGCCAGGGCTACGAGCAGTACTTC.

This clonotype was detected many times. The rearrangement joins TRBV27 to TRBJ1-5, with D possibly TRBD1 on 5 matching bases. CDR1 and CDR2 (germline): MNHEY, SMNVEV (reference sequence). This CDR3 is built from 13 residues. Trimming took off 1 base at V and 5 bases at J, with 6 bases between the two ends. The CDR3 DNA follows: TGTGCCAGCAGTTTATGGGGGGATCAGCCCCAGCATTTT. This gives the protein CASSLWGDQPQHF.

The rearrangement joins TRBV6-8 to TRBJ1-1; D is undetermined. This CDR3 spans 15 amino acids. CDR1 is MNHGY and CDR2 is SAAAGT in the germline V gene. V was shortened by 7 bases and J by 0 bases, with 15 bases between the two germline ends. CDR3 region: CASTLGFGMNTEAFF. CDR3 sequence (DNA): TGTGCCAGCACCCTTGGGTTCGGGATGAACACTGAAGCTTTCTTT.

The chain combines TRBV29-1 with TRBJ2-1, with 13 nucleotides matching TRBD2. V was pared by 1 base and J by 4 bases, with 16 bases of the junction left unmatched. There are 20 residues in the CDR3. Germline V gene sequence: CDR1 SQVTM, CDR2 ANQGSEA. CDR3 nucleotide sequence: TGCAGCGTTGAAGGCCCCCGCGCACTAGCGGGGGGGTTGGGGTACAATGAGCAGTTCTTC. Its translation: CSVEGPRALAGGLGYNEQFF.

There are many counts of this clonotype. The chain is built from TRBV4-2 and TRBJ2-2, with 8 bases aligning to TRBD2. The CDR3 totals 16 residues. The junction had 6 bases not matched to a gene; V was cut back by 0 bases and J by 6 bases. CDR1 and CDR2 from the germline V gene are LGHNA and YNFKEQ. CDR3 residues: CASSQDPGLEAGELFF. DNA of the CDR3: TGTGCCAGCAGCCAAGACCCGGGACTAGAAGCCGGGGAGCTGTTTTTT.

Remarks on this clonotype: This sequence may be a read error, since a much larger clone differs from it by one base. This chain joins TRBV28 and TRBJ1-5; no reliable D call. The germline V gene encodes CDR1 MDHEN and CDR2 SYDVKM. The CDR3 length is 16 residues. This CDR3 is CASSFSQSVSNQHQHF. For the CDR3, the DNA is TGTGCCAGCAGTTTTTCACAGAGCGTTAGCAATCAGCACCAGCATTTT.